A selection of T cell receptor beta chains follows, all from one sample in a study of blood T cell repertoires in COVID-19. Using immunoSEQ multiplex PCR, the repertoire was profiled, and TCRdb retains in-frame clones only, with some absent. The repertoire holds some 47,000 clones, about 88% seen once, with 4.9% in the top ten. Sequencing input: peripheral blood. The receptors were sampled from a man aged 55 to 70 with active COVID-19. Both conserved end residues are part of each CDR3. D genes are given only for firm matches. The size entry is marked missing in some rows and otherwise reads once, few, many or a size class.

abundance: -
v_gene: TRBV2
d_gene: TRBD1
j_gene: TRBJ2-2
CDR3aa: CARERQGSTGELFF
CDR3nt: TGTGCCAGAGAACGACAGGGAAGCACCGGGGAGCTGTTTTTT

abundance: -
v_gene: TRBV7-2
d_gene: TRBD2
j_gene: TRBJ2-7
CDR3aa: CASSAPLAGDREQYF
CDR3nt: TGTGCCAGCAGCGCTCCCCTAGCGGGAGACCGGGAGCAGTACTTC

abundance: -
v_gene: TRBV9
d_gene: -
j_gene: TRBJ2-3
CDR3aa: CASSTSWGERTDTQYF
CDR3nt: TGTGCCAGCAGCACCTCCTGGGGCGAACGCACAGATACGCAGTATTTT

abundance: -
v_gene: TRBV3-1/TRBV3-2
d_gene: -
j_gene: TRBJ1-4
CDR3aa: CASSQVVGAGAEKLFF
CDR3nt: TGTGCCAGCAGCCAAGTCGTGGGGGCGGGAGCTGAAAAACTGTTTTTT

abundance: -
v_gene: TRBV25-1
d_gene: -
j_gene: TRBJ2-1
CDR3aa: CASSDLSGSSYNEQFF
CDR3nt: TGTGCCAGCAGCGACCTCTCCGGGAGCTCCTACAATGAGCAGTTCTTC

abundance: -
v_gene: TRBV7-2
d_gene: TRBD1
j_gene: TRBJ2-7
CDR3aa: CASSLVGTGAYEQYF
CDR3nt: TGTGCCAGCAGCTTGGTAGGGACAGGGGCCTACGAGCAGTACTTC

abundance: -
v_gene: TRBV5-6
d_gene: TRBD2
j_gene: TRBJ2-7
CDR3aa: CASSQPGGVSSF
CDR3nt: TGTGCCAGCAGCCAGCCTGGGGGGGTTAGTTCCTTC

abundance: -
v_gene: TRBV2
d_gene: -
j_gene: TRBJ2-3
CDR3aa: CASRGQSTDTQYF
CDR3nt: TGTGCCAGCAGAGGACAGAGCACAGATACGCAGTATTTT

abundance: -
v_gene: TRBV29-1
d_gene: TRBD2
j_gene: TRBJ2-1
CDR3aa: CSVEASGLRYNEQFF
CDR3nt: TGCAGCGTGGAGGCTAGCGGGCTCAGATACAATGAGCAGTTCTTC

abundance: once
v_gene: TRBV30
d_gene: TRBD2
j_gene: TRBJ2-1
CDR3aa: CAWNLAGGREQFF
CDR3nt: TGTGCCTGGAACTTAGCGGGAGGTAGGGAGCAGTTCTTC

abundance: -
v_gene: TRBV12-5
d_gene: -
j_gene: TRBJ2-2
CDR3aa: CASGASDTANTGELFF
CDR3nt: TGTGCTAGTGGTGCCTCCGACACTGCCAACACCGGGGAGCTGTTTTTT

abundance: -
v_gene: TRBV9
d_gene: -
j_gene: TRBJ1-1
CDR3aa: CASSRIAGATEAFF
CDR3nt: TGTGCCAGCAGCCGTATCGCAGGGGCCACTGAAGCTTTCTTT

abundance: -
v_gene: TRBV7-2
d_gene: TRBD2
j_gene: TRBJ2-7
CDR3aa: CASSVPSGYEQYF
CDR3nt: TGTGCCAGCAGCGTACCTAGCGGCTACGAGCAGTACTTC

abundance: -
v_gene: TRBV5-5
d_gene: TRBD2
j_gene: TRBJ2-7
CDR3aa: CASSLTSGVSYEQYF
CDR3nt: TGTGCCAGCAGTTTGACTAGCGGGGTCTCCTACGAGCAGTACTTC

abundance: -
v_gene: TRBV20-1
d_gene: -
j_gene: TRBJ1-1
CDR3aa: CSAPRGFF
CDR3nt: TGCAGTGCACCCCGCGGTTTCTTT